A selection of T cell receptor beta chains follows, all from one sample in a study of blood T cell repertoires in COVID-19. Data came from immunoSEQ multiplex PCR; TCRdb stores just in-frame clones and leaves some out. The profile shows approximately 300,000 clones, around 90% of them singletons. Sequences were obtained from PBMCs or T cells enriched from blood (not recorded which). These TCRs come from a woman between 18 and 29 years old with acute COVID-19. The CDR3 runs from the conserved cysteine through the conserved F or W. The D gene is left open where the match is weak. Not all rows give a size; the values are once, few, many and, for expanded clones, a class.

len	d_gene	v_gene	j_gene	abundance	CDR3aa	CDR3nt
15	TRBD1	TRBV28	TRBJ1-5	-	CASSQGGSGNQPQHF	TGTGCCAGCAGTCAAGGGGGCTCTGGGAATCAGCCCCAGCATTTT
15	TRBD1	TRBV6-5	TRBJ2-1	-	CASRFSGQEYNEQFF	TGTGCCAGCAGATTTTCCGGACAGGAGTACAATGAGCAGTTCTTC
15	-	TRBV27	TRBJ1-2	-	CASSLSGARNYGYTF	TGTGCCAGCAGTTTGTCAGGGGCCAGAAACTATGGCTACACCTTC
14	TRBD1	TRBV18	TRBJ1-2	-	CASSPGQGVLGYTF	TGTGCCAGCTCCCCGGGACAGGGGGTATTAGGCTACACCTTC
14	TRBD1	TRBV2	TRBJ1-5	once	CASSGTGENQPQHF	TGTGCCAGCAGCGGGACAGGGGAGAATCAGCCCCAGCATTTT
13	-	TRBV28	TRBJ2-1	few	CASSAFSYNEQFF	TGTGCCAGCAGTGCTTTCAGCTACAATGAGCAGTTCTTC
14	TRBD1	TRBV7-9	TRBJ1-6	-	CASSLQGKFSPLHF	TGTGCCAGCAGCCTACAGGGGAAGTTTTCACCCCTCCACTTT
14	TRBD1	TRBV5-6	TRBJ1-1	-	CASSAGQGGTEAFF	TGTGCCAGCAGCGCGGGACAGGGGGGCACTGAAGCTTTCTTT
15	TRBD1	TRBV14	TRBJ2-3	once	CASSQGTGRADTQYF	TGTGCCAGCAGCCAAGGGACAGGGCGGGCAGATACGCAGTATTTT
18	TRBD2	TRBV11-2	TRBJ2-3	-	CASSSGGTSGLYTDTQYF	TGTGCCAGCAGCTCGGGCGGGACTAGCGGGTTATACACAGATACGCAGTATTTT
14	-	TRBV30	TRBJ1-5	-	CAWSKRAGAQPQHF	TGTGCCTGGAGTAAGCGGGCGGGAGCTCAGCCCCAGCATTTT
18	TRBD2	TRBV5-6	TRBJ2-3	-	CASSLDWRGALRTDTQYF	TGTGCCAGCAGCTTGGATTGGCGGGGGGCGCTTCGCACAGATACGCAGTATTTT
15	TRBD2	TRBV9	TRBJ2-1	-	CASSAGGLAGVEQFF	TGTGCCAGCAGCGCGGGGGGACTAGCGGGAGTTGAGCAGTTCTTC
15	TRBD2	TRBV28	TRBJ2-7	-	CASSLTSSLLGEQYF	TGTGCCAGCAGTTTGACTAGCTCCTTACTAGGAGAGCAGTACTTC
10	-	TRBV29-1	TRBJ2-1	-	CSVRGNEQFF	TGCAGCGTACGGGGGAATGAGCAGTTCTTC
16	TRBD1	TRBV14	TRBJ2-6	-	CASSLRQGSGANVLTF	TGTGCCAGCAGCCTGCGACAGGGGTCTGGGGCCAACGTCCTGACTTTC
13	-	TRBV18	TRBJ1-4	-	CASSPGGGEKLFF	TGTGCCAGCTCACCAGGGGGCGGTGAAAAACTGTTTTTT
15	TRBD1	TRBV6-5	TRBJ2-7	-	CALTADRDSLYEQYF	TGTGCCCTAACTGCTGACCGGGACAGTCTCTACGAGCAGTACTTC
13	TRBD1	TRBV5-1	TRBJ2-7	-	CASSGGQGHEQYF	TGCGCCAGCAGCGGCGGACAGGGGCACGAGCAGTACTTC
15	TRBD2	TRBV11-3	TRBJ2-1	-	CASSLHGLADNEQFF	TGTGCCAGCAGCTTACACGGACTAGCGGACAATGAGCAGTTCTTC
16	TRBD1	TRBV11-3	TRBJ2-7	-	CASSPGLGTGVGEQYF	TGTGCCAGCAGCCCAGGTCTGGGGACAGGTGTAGGCGAGCAGTACTTC
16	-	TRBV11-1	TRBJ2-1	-	CASSLGGSSSYNEQFF	TGTGCCAGCAGCTTAGGGGGCAGTAGCTCCTACAATGAGCAGTTCTTC
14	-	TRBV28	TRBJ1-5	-	CASSLGEGGQPQHF	TGTGCCAGCAGTTTGGGAGAAGGTGGTCAGCCCCAGCATTTT
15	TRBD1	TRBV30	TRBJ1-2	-	CAWRMVDRGPYGYTF	TGTGCCTGGAGAATGGTGGACAGGGGCCCCTATGGCTACACCTTC